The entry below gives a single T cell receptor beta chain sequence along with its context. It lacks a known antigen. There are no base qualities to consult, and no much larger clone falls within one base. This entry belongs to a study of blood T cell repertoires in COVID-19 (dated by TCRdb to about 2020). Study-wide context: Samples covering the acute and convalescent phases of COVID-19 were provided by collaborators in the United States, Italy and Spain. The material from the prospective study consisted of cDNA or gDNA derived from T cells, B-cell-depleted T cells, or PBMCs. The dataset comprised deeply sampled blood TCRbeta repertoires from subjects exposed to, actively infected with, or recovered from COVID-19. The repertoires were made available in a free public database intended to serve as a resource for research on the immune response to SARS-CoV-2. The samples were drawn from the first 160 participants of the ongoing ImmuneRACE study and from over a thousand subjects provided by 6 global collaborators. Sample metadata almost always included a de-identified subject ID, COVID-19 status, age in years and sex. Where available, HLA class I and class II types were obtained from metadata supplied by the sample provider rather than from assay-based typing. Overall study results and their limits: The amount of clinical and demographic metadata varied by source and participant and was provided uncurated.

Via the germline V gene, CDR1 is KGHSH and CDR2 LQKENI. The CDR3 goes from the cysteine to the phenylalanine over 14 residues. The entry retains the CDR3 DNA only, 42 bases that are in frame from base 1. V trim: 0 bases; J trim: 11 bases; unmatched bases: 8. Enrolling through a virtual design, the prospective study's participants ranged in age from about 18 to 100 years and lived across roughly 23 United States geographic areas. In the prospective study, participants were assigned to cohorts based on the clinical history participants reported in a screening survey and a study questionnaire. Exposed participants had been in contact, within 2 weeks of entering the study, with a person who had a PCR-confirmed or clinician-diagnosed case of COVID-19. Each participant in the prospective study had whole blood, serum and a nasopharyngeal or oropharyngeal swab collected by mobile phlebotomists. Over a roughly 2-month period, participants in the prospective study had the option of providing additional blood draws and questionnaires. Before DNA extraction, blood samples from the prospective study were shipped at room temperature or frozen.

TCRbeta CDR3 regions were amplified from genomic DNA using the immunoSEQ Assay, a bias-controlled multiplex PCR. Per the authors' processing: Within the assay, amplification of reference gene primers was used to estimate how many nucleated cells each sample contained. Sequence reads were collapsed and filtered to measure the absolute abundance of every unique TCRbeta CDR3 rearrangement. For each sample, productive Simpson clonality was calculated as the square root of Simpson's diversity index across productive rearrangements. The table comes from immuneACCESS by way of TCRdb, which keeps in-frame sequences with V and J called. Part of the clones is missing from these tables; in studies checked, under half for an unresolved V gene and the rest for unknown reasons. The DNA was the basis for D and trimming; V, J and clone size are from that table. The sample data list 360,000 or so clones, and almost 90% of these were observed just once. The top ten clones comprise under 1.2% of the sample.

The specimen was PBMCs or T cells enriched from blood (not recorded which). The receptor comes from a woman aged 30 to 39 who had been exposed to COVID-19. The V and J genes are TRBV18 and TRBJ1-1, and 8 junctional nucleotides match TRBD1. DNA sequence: TGTGCCAGCTCACCACCCAAATATGGACAGGGTGCTTTCTTT. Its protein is CASSPPKYGQGAFF.